The 19 T cell receptor beta chains presented below share a single source sample, sequenced in a study of shared clonotypes between healthy human individuals. Using immunoSEQ multiplex PCR, the repertoire was profiled, and TCRdb retains in-frame clones only, with some absent. The repertoire holds some 2 million clones, with 90% to 95% as singletons. The sequenced sample was naive CD4+ T cells sorted from blood. Subset specified: CD45RA+ positively selected. These receptors all stem from a man aged 18 to 30 in good health.

In this sample, this clone turned up once. The J gene is TRBJ1-3, the V gene TRBV18; tentatively, D is TRBD1 (5 bases). The V and J ends lost 2 bases and 1 base respectively, with 9 bases between them. CDR3 length: 15 amino acids. Germline assignment: CDR1 KGHSH and CDR2 LQKENI. Written as DNA, the CDR3 is TGTGCCAGCTCACCAGTTTCAGGGTCTGGAAACACCATATATTTT. It encodes CASSPVSGSGNTIYF. Supplemented by reference TRBV18 and TRBJ1-3, the full variable domain reads NAGVMQNPRHLVRRRGQEARLRCSPMKGHSHVYWYRQLPEEGLKFMVYLQKENIIDESGMPKERFSAEFPKEGPSILRIQQVVRGDSAAYFCASSPVSGSGNTIYFGEGSWLTVV.

This chain uses TRBV19 with TRBJ1-1; 7 bases are a match to TRBD1. The CDR3 spans 14 residues. V shed 5 bases and J 4 bases; nucleotides not matched to a gene: 7. Germline V lookup: CDR1 LNHDA, CDR2 SQIVND (reference sequence). The CDR3 sequence: CASSQQGFGTEAFF. CDR3 in DNA: TGTGCCAGTAGTCAACAGGGGTTTGGCACTGAAGCTTTCTTT.

This chain uses TRBV30 with TRBJ2-7; 7 nucleotides line up with TRBD2. Germline-derived CDR1 and CDR2 are GTSNPN and SVGIG (reference sequence). The CDR3 runs 13 residues. J lost 5 bases, V lost 4 bases, and 8 bases had no gene match. Here the CDR3 reads CAWTSGPPNEQYF. The CDR3 nucleotides are TGTGCCTGGACTAGCGGACCTCCCAACGAGCAGTACTTC.

The chain has TRBV10-3 and TRBJ2-1; TRBD1 aligns across 7 bases. V was pared by 4 bases and J by 4 bases, with 4 bases of the junction left unmatched. From germline, CDR1 is ENHRY and CDR2 SYGVKD. The CDR3 extends over 14 amino acids. The CDR3 loop is CAISAQGTYNEQFF. The CDR3 DNA sequence: TGTGCCATCAGTGCACAGGGGACGTACAATGAGCAGTTCTTC.

The genes are TRBV5-1 and TRBJ2-3; D possibly matches TRBD1 or TRBD2 (5 bases each). The CDR3 is 13 residues long. Deletions cut 9 bases from V and 2 bases from J, with 13 bases between. CDR1 SGHRS and CDR2 YFSETQ come from the germline V gene. CDR3 nucleotide sequence: TGCGCCACCCGGGGCGGCCTCACAGATACGCAGTATTTT. The encoded protein is CATRGGLTDTQYF.

The V call is TRBV29-1, the J call TRBJ2-1; 8 bases fit TRBD1. V was clipped by 7 bases and J by 4 bases; unmatched bases: 12. The CDR3 has 15 residues. In germline, CDR1 is SQVTM, CDR2 ANQGSEA. CDR3 loop: CSGQRPGTGYNEQFF. In nucleotides, the CDR3 is TGCAGCGGACAGAGACCCGGGACAGGTTACAATGAGCAGTTCTTC.

V is TRBV23-1 and J is TRBJ2-7; 8 nucleotides agree with TRBD1. TRBV23-1 is reported as an ORF; its role is uncertain. J was trimmed by 3 bases and V by 7 bases; bases with no gene match: 11. The CDR3 length is 15 residues. This CDR3 is CASTTKDRDIYEQYF. CDR3 bases: TGCGCCAGCACTACTAAGGACAGGGACATCTACGAGCAGTACTTC.

The chain carries TRBV7-9 and TRBJ1-2, with D possibly matching TRBD1 (6 bases). Deletions cut 4 bases from V and 7 bases from J, with 19 bases between. The germline V gene encodes CDR1 SEHNR and CDR2 FQNEAQ (reference sequence). The CDR3 spans 15 residues. CDR3 loop: CASSSSTGALGGYTF. The CDR3 coding sequence is TGTGCCAGCAGCTCGTCGACAGGAGCTCTAGGTGGCTACACCTTC.

The V gene is TRBV19, the J gene TRBJ2-2; D not resolved. Germline V lookup: CDR1 LNHDA, CDR2 SQIVND (reference sequence). The V end lost 3 bases, the J end lost 2 bases, and 10 bases lay between the germline ends. The CDR3 runs to 15 residues. CDR3 residues: CASSISVPNTGELFF. DNA for the CDR3: TGTGCCAGTAGTATTTCCGTACCCAACACCGGGGAGCTGTTTTTT.

The gene calls are TRBV7-9 and TRBJ1-6; a weak D match, TRBD1 (5 bases). This CDR3 has 16 residues. Germline V lookup: CDR1 SEHNR, CDR2 FQNEAQ (reference sequence). V shed 3 bases and J shed 9 bases, with 18 bases lying between them. In DNA form, the CDR3 reads TGTGCCAGCAGCTTGGTGAAGGGGAAAGGATTTTCACCCCTCCACTTT. Encoded protein: CASSLVKGKGFSPLHF. Full variable domain (remainder filled in from reference TRBV7-9 and TRBJ1-6): DTGVSQNPRHKITKRGQNVTFRCDPISEHNRLYWYRQTLGQGPEFLTYFQNEAQLEKSRLLSDRFSAERPKGSFSTLEIQRTEQGDSAMYLCASSLVKGKGFSPLHFGNGTRLTVT.

V is TRBV30 and J is TRBJ1-1, with D perhaps TRBD1 (5 bases). The CDR3 loop spans 14 amino acids. Germline V CDR1 and CDR2: GTSNPN, SVGIG (reference sequence). Trimming removed 4 bases from V and 0 bases from J, with 12 bases in between. The chain's CDR3 is CAWTPPTVNTEAFF. For the CDR3, the DNA is TGTGCCTGGACCCCCCCGACAGTGAACACTGAAGCTTTCTTT.

The chain employs TRBV7-8 and TRBJ1-5; D unclear. The CDR3 is 16 residues long. Per germline, CDR1 SGHVS and CDR2 FQNEAQ. Trimming took 3 bases from V and 1 from J, leaving 13 bases between them. CDR3: CASSFYTVASNQPQHF. Here the CDR3 DNA reads TGTGCCAGCAGCTTCTATACAGTAGCGAGCAATCAGCCCCAGCATTTT.

The V and J genes are TRBV5-1 and TRBJ2-7, with D perhaps being TRBD1 or TRBD2 (6 bases each). The CDR3 sequence is 14 residues long. V lost 3 bases, J lost 4 bases, and 14 bases lay in between. In germline, CDR1 is SGHRS, CDR2 YFSETQ. The DNA of the CDR3 is TGCGCCAGCAGCTCGGGGGCTTGGTCGTACGAGCAGTACTTC. It yields the protein CASSSGAWSYEQYF.

The genes are TRBV6-6 and TRBJ2-7; D is uncertain. Per germline, CDR1 MNHNY and CDR2 SVGAGI (reference sequence). This CDR3 contains 14 residues. V gave up 6 bases and J gave up 3 bases, with 15 bases separating them. CDR3: CASRPLAPGYEQYF. The CDR3 nucleotides are TGTGCCAGCAGGCCTCTGGCCCCCGGCTACGAGCAGTACTTC.

V is TRBV28 and J is TRBJ2-7; 9 bases match TRBD1. Trimming at V came to 5 bases and at J to 4 bases, leaving 12 bases not matched to a gene. The CDR3 consists of 16 residues. Germline lookup yields CDR1 MDHEN and CDR2 SYDVKM. As DNA, the CDR3 is TGTGCCAGCAGTCCCACCCTGGGACAGGGAAATTACGAGCAGTACTTC. Translating it yields CASSPTLGQGNYEQYF.

The V gene is TRBV18, the J gene TRBJ1-1; D gene unclear. This CDR3 comprises 14 residues. With 2 bases removed from V and 1 base from J, the gap between germline ends came to 8 bases. CDR1 and CDR2 (germline): KGHSH, LQKENI. The CDR3 region is CASSPVQENTEAFF. CDR3 nucleotide sequence: TGTGCCAGCTCACCAGTACAAGAGAACACTGAAGCTTTCTTT.

This clone came up once. V gene TRBV4-1 combines with J gene TRBJ1-6; D is unclear. The CDR3 consists of 17 residues. Trimming stripped 0 bases from V and 2 bases from J, with 11 bases between. Germline V lookup: CDR1 MGHRA, CDR2 YSYEKL. CDR3 region: CASSQDRDRAYNSPLHF. The DNA for the CDR3 is TGCGCCAGCAGCCAAGATCGAGACCGGGCCTATAATTCACCCCTCCACTTT.

This chain links TRBV9 with TRBJ2-1; no firm D call. Germline values: CDR1 SGDLS, CDR2 YYNGEE. Trimming pared 4 bases from V and 5 bases from J, leaving 10 bases between. The CDR3 loop spans 13 amino acids. As DNA, the CDR3 is TGTGCCAGCAGCTCCAGACCTGACAATGAGCAGTTCTTC. Translation: CASSSRPDNEQFF.

The chain recombines TRBV18 with TRBJ2-7, with 10 bases that match TRBD2. Unmatched junction bases numbered 11, after V lost 5 bases and J lost 7 bases. Germline loops: CDR1 KGHSH, CDR2 LQKENI. The CDR3 length is 15 residues. The CDR3 DNA follows: TGTGCCAGCTCAGGCCAGCTAGCGGGAGCGGGGGAGCAGTACTTC. This gives the protein CASSGQLAGAGEQYF.